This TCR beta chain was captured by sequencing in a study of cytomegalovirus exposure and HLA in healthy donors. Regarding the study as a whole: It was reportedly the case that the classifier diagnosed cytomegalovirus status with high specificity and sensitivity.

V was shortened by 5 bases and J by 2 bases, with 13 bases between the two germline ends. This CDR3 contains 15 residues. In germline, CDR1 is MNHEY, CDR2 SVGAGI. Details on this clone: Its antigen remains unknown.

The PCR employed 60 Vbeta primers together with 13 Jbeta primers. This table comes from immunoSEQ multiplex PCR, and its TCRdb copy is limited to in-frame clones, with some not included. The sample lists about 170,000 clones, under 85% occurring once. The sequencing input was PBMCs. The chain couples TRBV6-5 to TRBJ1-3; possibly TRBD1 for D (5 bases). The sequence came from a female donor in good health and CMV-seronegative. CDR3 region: CASSPTGDAGNTIYF. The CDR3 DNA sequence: TGTGCCAGCAGTCCCACGGGGGACGCTGGAAACACCATATATTTT.